This T cell receptor beta chain was found in a study of blood T cell repertoires in COVID-19. As for the study in general: The United States, Italy and Spain were the sources of the acute and convalescent COVID-19 samples. PBMCs, B-cell-depleted T cells, or T cells provided the cDNA or gDNA that made up the material.

TCRdb keeps only in-frame clones here, not all; method: immunoSEQ multiplex PCR. The repertoire holds 120,000 or so clones, around 88% seen once, with about 0.9% in the top ten. CDR3 size: 13 residues. V was clipped by 3 bases and J by 7 bases, with 9 bases between them. Germline V lookup: CDR1 KGHDR, CDR2 SFDVKD. The TCR originated in a woman between 45 and 60 years old with active or convalescent COVID-19. This chain links TRBV24-1 with TRBJ1-5, with a weak D call TRBD1 (6 bases). The sample consisted of peripheral blood. CDR3 in DNA: TGTGCCACCAGTGATACAGGGCGGCAGCCCCAGCATTTT. Protein product: CATSDTGRQPQHF.